A single sample gave rise to the 28 T cell receptor beta chains below, sequenced in a study of response to subunit inactivated influenza vaccine. MiXCR was run by TCRdb on the RT-PCR reads, yielding one entry per CDR3 protein. The sample includes around 570,000 distinct CDR3 sequences, around 11% of them seen just once. These records were also assigned to another study, of T cells expressing NK-cell markers. From that report: Synthesis of TCR beta cDNA relied on 5'RACE template switching carrying UMIs.

The sample consisted of PBMCs from blood, taken on the day of vaccination. The receptor source for this set is a middle-aged man who received an inactivated influenza vaccine.

The sample holds many counts of this clonotype. The J gene is TRBJ2-3, the V gene TRBV20-1, with D uncertain. CDR1 and CDR2 from the germline V gene are DFQATT and SNEGSKA (reference sequence). There are 13 residues in the CDR3. Trimming removed 4 bases at V and 2 bases at J, with 10 bases between. CDR3 sequence reads: CSAIQSSTDTQYF. The DNA of the CDR3 is TGCAGTGCTATACAGTCCTCCACAGATACGCAGTATTTT.

This clonotype was observed a handful of times. The rearrangement links TRBV10-3 to TRBJ1-5; 7 bases are shared with TRBD1. The CDR3 covers 15 residues. Germline CDR1 and CDR2: ENHRY and SYGVKD. Losses at the gene ends were 9 bases for V and 0 bases for J; bases not matched to a gene: 8. CDR3 loop: CAIRPGGDSNQPQHF. The CDR3 DNA follows: TGTGCCATAAGACCAGGGGGGGATAGCAATCAGCCCCAGCATTTT.

This chain uses TRBV24-1 with TRBJ2-3; the match to TRBD2 covers 9 bases. V was clipped by 1 base and J by 3 bases; unmatched bases: 7. CDR3 size: 17 residues. Looked up from germline, CDR1 is KGHDR and CDR2 is SFDVKD. Here the CDR3 DNA reads TGTGCCACCAGTGATTTATCTAGCGGGACCTATACAGATACGCAGTATTTT. Translation: CATSDLSSGTYTDTQYF.

Only a few counts were recorded for this clonotype. This chain joins TRBV27 and TRBJ2-3, with TRBD1 as a possible D gene (6 bases). The germline V and J ends were trimmed by 6 bases and 1 base, with 14 bases remaining between them. Germline loops: CDR1 MNHEY, CDR2 SMNVEV (reference sequence). CDR3 size: 15 residues. CDR3 protein: CASRLQGWGTDTQYF. CDR3 bases: TGTGCCAGCAGATTACAGGGTTGGGGCACAGATACGCAGTATTTT.

This clonotype was seen only a few times. The genes are TRBV7-2 and TRBJ2-7; perhaps TRBD1 as D (6 bases). Trimming shortened V by 5 bases and J by 2 bases, and 16 bases separated the two germline ends. This CDR3 is built from 15 residues. CDR1 is SGHTA, CDR2 FQGNSA, per germline. CDR3: CASSIPGTTPYEQYF. CDR3 nucleotides: TGTGCCAGCAGCATCCCCGGGACAACCCCCTACGAGCAGTACTTC.

In DNA, the CDR3 is TGTGCCACCAGCAGAGATAGACAGGCTAGCACAGATACGCAGTATTTT. Residues: CATSRDRQASTDTQYF. This chain joins TRBV15 and TRBJ2-3; possibly TRBD1 for D (6 bases). Germline-derived CDR1 and CDR2 are LNHNV and YYDKDF (reference sequence). The CDR3 has 16 amino acids. V lost 0 bases and J lost 0, with 10 bases in between. The variable domain in full, completed from reference TRBV15 and TRBJ2-3, reads DAMVIQNPRYQVTQFGKPVTLSCSQTLNHNVMYWYQQKSSQAPKLLFHYYDKDFNNEADTPDNFQSRRPNTSFCFLDIRSPGLGDTAMYLCATSRDRQASTDTQYFGPGTRLTVL.

This chain connects TRBV29-1 to TRBJ1-1; D uncertain. The CDR3 has 10 residues. Germline assignment: CDR1 SQVTM and CDR2 ANQGSEA. The CDR3, as DNA: TGCAGTACAGTGAACACTGAAGCTTTCTTT. It translates to CSTVNTEAFF. Full variable domain (remainder filled in from reference TRBV29-1 and TRBJ1-1): SAVISQKPSRDICQRGTSLTIQCQVDSQVTMMFWYRQQPGQSLTLIATANQGSEATYESGFVIDKFPISRPNLTFSTLTVSNMSPEDSSIYLCSTVNTEAFFGQGTRLTVV.

This clonotype was observed a few times. V and J are TRBV27 and TRBJ1-1, with 7 bases fitting TRBD1. Germline loops: CDR1 MNHEY, CDR2 SMNVEV (reference sequence). The CDR3 has 15 amino acids. Trimming cost V 5 bases and J 3 bases; bases outside gene matches: 9. CDR3 DNA: TGTGCCAGCAGTCCTCCACAGGGGCCTCACACTGAAGCTTTCTTT. The encoded protein is CASSPPQGPHTEAFF.

The genes are TRBV7-2 and TRBJ2-7, with 7 bases matching TRBD1. Germline trimming cut 4 bases from V and 0 bases from J; bases unmatched to any gene: 6. Germline assignment: CDR1 SGHTA and CDR2 FQGNSA. The CDR3 is 15 amino acids. CDR3 region: CASSSRDSFSYEQYF. DNA of the CDR3: TGTGCCAGCAGCTCCCGGGACAGCTTCTCCTACGAGCAGTACTTC.

The table lists this clonotype with a few counts. V gene TRBV10-3 combines with J gene TRBJ2-2; D unresolved. The V end lost 5 bases, the J end lost 1 base, and 11 bases lay between the germline ends. Germline-derived CDR1 and CDR2 are ENHRY and SYGVKD. This CDR3 is built from 15 residues. This chain's CDR3 is CAISQPGQNTGELFF. CDR3 nucleotides: TGTGCCATCAGTCAGCCGGGCCAGAACACCGGGGAGCTGTTTTTT.

This chain connects TRBV20-1 to TRBJ2-1; the D gene is possibly TRBD2 (5 bases). V was pared by 3 bases and J by 3 bases, with 12 bases between. The CDR3 extends over 14 amino acids. The germline V gene encodes CDR1 DFQATT and CDR2 SNEGSKA (reference sequence). The CDR3 coding sequence is TGCAGTGCTAGTCAGCCCGGGGACTACAATGAGCAGTTCTTC. This sequence encodes CSASQPGDYNEQFF.

This clonotype has at least ten counts. The chain joins TRBV7-2 to TRBJ2-7, with 7 bases matching TRBD2. This CDR3 has 13 amino acids. Germline V lookup: CDR1 SGHTA, CDR2 FQGNSA. With V trimmed by 7 bases and J by 5 bases, 8 bases remained unmatched. The DNA of the CDR3 is TGTGCCAGCACCGGGGAGGGTACTGACGAGCAGTACTTC. This sequence encodes CASTGEGTDEQYF.

This clonotype was counted between two and nine times. The rearrangement links TRBV11-2 to TRBJ2-7; weak D call: TRBD1 (6 bases). The CDR3 sequence is 16 residues long. CDR1 SGHAT and CDR2 FQNNGV come from the germline V gene. V shed 3 bases and J shed 3 bases, with 18 bases lying between them. CDR3 sequence reads: CASSFSLSTGIYEQYF. The DNA for the CDR3 is TGTGCCAGCAGCTTCTCCCTTTCGACAGGTATCTACGAGCAGTACTTC.

There are a few counts of this clonotype. The genes are TRBV7-8 and TRBJ2-5; D remains ambiguous. CDR1 SGHVS and CDR2 FQNEAQ come from the germline V gene. Trimming took off 5 bases at V and 9 bases at J, with 13 bases between the two ends. The CDR3 has 12 residues. The CDR3 DNA sequence: TGTGCCAGCAGCAGACTGATAAGGGCCCAGTACTTC. Translating gives CASSRLIRAQYF.

CDR3 nucleotides: TGTGCCAGCTCACAACTTAAGCCGAACACCGGGGAGCTGTTTTTT. Its translation: CASSQLKPNTGELFF. V gene TRBV18 combines with J gene TRBJ2-2; D uncertain. The germline V and J ends were trimmed by 4 bases and 0 bases, with 9 bases remaining between them. Germline V gene data show CDR1 as KGHSH and CDR2 as LQKENI. The CDR3 has 15 amino acids.

This rearrangement joins TRBV6-5 to TRBJ2-5, with 9 bases matching TRBD2. The CDR3 sequence is 15 residues long. Germline CDR1 and CDR2: MNHEY and SVGAGI. J gave up 5 bases and V 0 bases, and 4 bases lay outside the gene matches. The CDR3 DNA sequence: TGTGCCAGCAGTTACTCGGGACTAGCTAGGGAGACCCAGTACTTC. It codes for CASSYSGLARETQYF.

This clonotype was observed a few times. This chain joins TRBV2 and TRBJ2-1; no definite D call. This CDR3 contains 13 residues. The germline V and J ends were trimmed by 2 bases and 6 bases, with 8 bases remaining between them. Germline CDR1 SNHLY, CDR2 FYNNEI. Written as DNA, the CDR3 is TGTGCCAGCAGTGAAAACCAAGTCAATGAGCAGTTCTTC. Protein product: CASSENQVNEQFF.

About this clonotype: The conserved closing phenylalanine or tryptophan is absent in this CDR3, likely reflecting a read error. V and J are TRBV4-2 and TRBJ2-2; D is unresolved. The CDR3 runs 13 residues. Germline CDR1 LGHNA, CDR2 YNFKEQ. Trimming removed 4 bases at V and 6 bases at J, with 9 bases between. The CDR3 DNA follows: TGTGCCAGCAGCCCCCACTTGGCCGGGGAGCTGTTTATT. It yields the protein CASSPHLAGELFI.

This sequence joins TRBV7-2 and TRBJ1-1, with a weak D call TRBD1 (5 bases). The germline gives CDR1 SGHTA, CDR2 FQGNSA. Trimming stripped 3 bases from V and 0 bases from J, with 8 bases between. The CDR3 runs 14 residues. CDR3 region: CASSFWTLNTEAFF. As DNA, the CDR3 is TGTGCCAGCAGCTTTTGGACACTGAACACTGAAGCTTTCTTT.

This chain connects TRBV18 to TRBJ2-1; no firm D call. Germline CDR1 is KGHSH and CDR2 is LQKENI. The CDR3 consists of 14 residues. V was pared by 3 bases and J by 5 bases, with 11 bases between. The CDR3 DNA reads TGTGCCAGCTCACCCACTACGGTAAACAATGAGCAGTTCTTC. This sequence encodes CASSPTTVNNEQFF.

The sample holds a few counts of this clonotype. The rearrangement joins TRBV5-1 to TRBJ2-5, with D possibly being TRBD2 (5 bases). This CDR3 contains 13 residues. Germline CDR1 SGHRS, CDR2 YFSETQ. V shed 7 bases and J shed 5 bases, with 15 bases lying between them. The CDR3 sequence is CASQAVAGETQYF. The CDR3 region has the DNA TGCGCCAGCCAAGCGGTGGCTGGGGAGACCCAGTACTTC.

This sequence joins TRBV2 and TRBJ2-7; D may match TRBD1 or TRBD2 (6 bases each). From germline, CDR1 is SNHLY and CDR2 FYNNEI. Trimming removed 6 bases at V and 2 bases at J, with 8 bases between. This CDR3 region has 12 residues. CDR3 protein: CASREGAYEQYF. The CDR3 DNA is TGTGCCAGCAGGGAGGGGGCCTACGAGCAGTACTTC.

This clonotype has a handful of counts. The rearrangement uses TRBV5-6 and TRBJ2-2; D is unresolved. Deletions cut 6 bases from V and 6 bases from J, with 9 bases between. Looked up from germline, CDR1 is SGHDT and CDR2 is YYEEEE. The CDR3 is made up of 12 amino acids. The CDR3 nucleotides read TGTGCCAGCACCAGCAAGGCCGGGGAGCTGTTTTTT. It specifies CASTSKAGELFF.

A few counts support this clonotype. This chain links TRBV20-1 with TRBJ1-2; weak D call: TRBD1 (6 bases). CDR1 DFQATT and CDR2 SNEGSKA come from the germline V gene (reference sequence). With 8 bases removed from V and 2 bases from J, the gap between germline ends came to 9 bases. This CDR3 spans 11 amino acids. In DNA, the CDR3 is TGCAGTACCACAGGGAACTATGGCTACACCTTC. It codes for CSTTGNYGYTF.

This clonotype was detected a few times. The V and J genes are TRBV6-2 or TRBV6-3 and TRBJ2-4; 7 bases map to TRBD1. J lost 0 bases, V lost 4 bases, and 6 bases had no gene match. The CDR3 has 16 residues. Germline CDR1 MNHEY, CDR2 SVGEGT. Here the CDR3 reads CASSWRQGLAKNIQYF. The CDR3 region has the DNA TGTGCCAGCAGTTGGCGACAGGGCCTAGCCAAAAACATTCAGTACTTC.

This clonotype was recorded a few times. The chain couples TRBV2 to TRBJ2-7; 7 bases are shared with TRBD1. Germline V gene data show CDR1 as SNHLY and CDR2 as FYNNEI. The CDR3 runs 16 residues. The trim removed 7 bases at V and 9 bases at J, leaving 21 bases unmatched. This chain's CDR3 is CASNQNRQGRFVRQYF. The DNA of the CDR3 is TGTGCCAGCAATCAGAACCGACAGGGAAGGTTTGTCAGGCAGTACTTC. Variable domain in full (rest from reference TRBV2 and TRBJ2-7): EPEVTQTPSHQVTQMGQEVILRCVPISNHLYFYWYRQILGQKVEFLVSFYNNEISEKSEIFDDQFSVERPDGSNFTLKIRSTKLEDSAMYFCASNQNRQGRFVRQYFGPGTRLTVT.

The sample holds a few counts of this clonotype. The chain links TRBV24-1 to TRBJ2-7; TRBD2 is a possible D gene (6 bases). CDR3 length: 13 residues. V was trimmed by 4 bases and J by 4 bases, leaving 10 bases between them. Germline-derived CDR1 and CDR2 are KGHDR and SFDVKD. The DNA of the CDR3 is TGTGCCACCAGTGAGGCAGGGAGGTACGAGCAGTACTTC. Translated: CATSEAGRYEQYF.

There are a few counts of this clonotype. CDR3 protein: CASSGRHRGYEQYF. CDR3 sequence (DNA): TGTGCCAGCAGCGGGCGACACAGAGGCTACGAGCAGTACTTC. The rearrangement links TRBV7-9 to TRBJ2-7; no definite D call. V dropped 5 bases and J dropped 3 bases, with 14 bases sitting between them. Germline CDR1 SEHNR, CDR2 FQNEAQ (reference sequence). CDR3 length: 14 residues.